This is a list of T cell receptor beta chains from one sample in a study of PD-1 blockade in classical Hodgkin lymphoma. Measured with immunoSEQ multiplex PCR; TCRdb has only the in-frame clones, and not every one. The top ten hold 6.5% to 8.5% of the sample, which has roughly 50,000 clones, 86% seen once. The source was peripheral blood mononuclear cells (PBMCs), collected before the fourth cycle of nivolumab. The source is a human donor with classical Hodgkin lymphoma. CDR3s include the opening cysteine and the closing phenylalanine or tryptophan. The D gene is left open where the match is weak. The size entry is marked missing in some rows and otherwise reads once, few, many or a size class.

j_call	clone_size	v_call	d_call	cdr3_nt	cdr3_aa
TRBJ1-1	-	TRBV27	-	TGTGCCAGCAGTTTATTCAGTAACACTGAAGCTTTCTTT	CASSLFSNTEAFF
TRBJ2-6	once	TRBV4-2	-	TGTGCCAGCAGCCAAGAGACTGGGGCCAACGTCCTGACTTTC	CASSQETGANVLTF
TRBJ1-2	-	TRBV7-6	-	TGTGCCAGCAGCGATTTCATCAGATCCGGCAGCTCCTCCTATGGCTACACCTTC	CASSDFIRSGSSSYGYTF
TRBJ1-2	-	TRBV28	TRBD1	TGTGCCAGCAGTTTGCAGGGACAGGGTTATGGCTACACCTTC	CASSLQGQGYGYTF
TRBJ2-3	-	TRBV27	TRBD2	TGTGCCAGCAGTTCCCCTAGCGGGAGAACAGATACGCAGTATTTT	CASSSPSGRTDTQYF
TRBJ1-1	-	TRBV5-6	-	TGTGCCAGCAGCTTGGGGGGGCGGGGCACTGAAGCTTTCTTT	CASSLGGRGTEAFF
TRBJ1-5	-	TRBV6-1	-	TGTGCCAGCAGTGAAGGTGGATTCAATCAGCCCCAGCATTTT	CASSEGGFNQPQHF
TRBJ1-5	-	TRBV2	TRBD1	TGTGCCAGCAGTAAAGAAGGGGGCGCCGGCGATCAGCCCCAGCATTTT	CASSKEGGAGDQPQHF
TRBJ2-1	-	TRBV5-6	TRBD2	TGTGCCAGCAGCCTTCGACTAGCGGGGGCTATCTACAATGAGCAGTTCTTC	CASSLRLAGAIYNEQFF
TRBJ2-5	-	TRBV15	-	TGTGCCACCAGCAGAGTGAGGTACCAAGAGACCCAGTACTTC	CATSRVRYQETQYF
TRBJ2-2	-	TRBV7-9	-	TGTGCCAGCAGCTTACTTGCTGGGGAGCTGTTTTTT	CASSLLAGELFF
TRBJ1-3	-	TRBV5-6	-	TGTGCCAGCAGCTTGCAAGGAGGTGGAAACACCATATATTTT	CASSLQGGGNTIYF
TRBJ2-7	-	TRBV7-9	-	TGTGCCAGCAGCTCCGGGTCAGGGGGGGGCTACGAGCAGTACTTC	CASSSGSGGGYEQYF
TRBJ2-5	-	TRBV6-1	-	TGTGCCAGCAGTGAAGAGGGGCTAGTGGGCCCAGAGACCCAGTACTTC	CASSEEGLVGPETQYF
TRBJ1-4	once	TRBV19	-	TGTGCCAGTAGTAACCCTGGGGGATTTAATGAAAAACTGTTTTTT	CASSNPGGFNEKLFF
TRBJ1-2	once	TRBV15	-	TGTGCCACCAGCAGAGAGGTGGGGGTCGCAAGTAACTATGGCTACACCTTC	CATSREVGVASNYGYTF
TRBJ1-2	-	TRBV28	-	TGTGCCAGCGGGACGCTGAATGGCTACACCTTC	CASGTLNGYTF
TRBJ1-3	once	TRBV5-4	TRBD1	TGTGCCAGCAGCCTCCAGACAGGGGGCGGAAACACCATATATTTT	CASSLQTGGGNTIYF
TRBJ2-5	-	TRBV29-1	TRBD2	TGCAGCGTTGTGGTTAGCGGGGGCCAAGAGACCCAGTACTTC	CSVVVSGGQETQYF
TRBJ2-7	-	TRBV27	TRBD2	TGTGCCAGCAGTCCCGGACTAGCGGGAGTACCCTACGAGCAGTACTTC	CASSPGLAGVPYEQYF
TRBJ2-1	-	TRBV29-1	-	TGCAGCGTTCCCCGGGGCGGGGACAATGAGCAGTTCTTC	CSVPRGGDNEQFF
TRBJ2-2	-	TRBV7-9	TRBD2	TGTGCCAGCAGCATTAGCGGGAGGGCCGGGGAGCTGTTTTTT	CASSISGRAGELFF
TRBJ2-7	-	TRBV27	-	TGTGCCAGCAGTCTCTCCGGTCGCTACGAGCAGTACTTC	CASSLSGRYEQYF
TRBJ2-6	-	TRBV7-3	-	TGTGCCAGCAGGGCAGCGGGCTCTGGGGCCAACGTCCTGACTTTC	CASRAAGSGANVLTF
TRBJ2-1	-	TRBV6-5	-	TGTGCCAGCACCTGGGGTAATGAGCAGTTCTTC	CASTWGNEQFF
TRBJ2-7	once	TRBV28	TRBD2	TGTGCCAGCAGTCCGGGACTAGCGACGCGCGAGCAGTACTTC	CASSPGLATREQYF
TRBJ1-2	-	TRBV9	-	TGTGCCAGCAGCGTAGTGGGAGGACCCGCGAGCTACACCTTC	CASSVVGGPASYTF
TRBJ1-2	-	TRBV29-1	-	TGCAGCGCCTACTTAGGGTGGAATTATGGCTACACCTTC	CSAYLGWNYGYTF
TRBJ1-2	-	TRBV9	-	TGTGCCAGCAGCGTAGAGAGGGGAAACTATGGCTACACCTTC	CASSVERGNYGYTF